This T cell receptor (beta chain) is from a study of shared clonotypes between healthy human individuals. Study-wide points: Few donors limited the genetic and exposure-history diversity represented.

This clone was detected once. The target antigen is unknown. Trimming pared 4 bases from V and 4 bases from J, leaving 11 bases between. This CDR3 has 13 amino acids. The germline gives CDR1 SNHLY, CDR2 FYNNEI. Sequenced by immunoSEQ multiplex PCR; TCRdb stores in-frame clones only, minus some. This repertoire shows millions of clones, 85% to 95% found once; its top ten account for 0.35% to 0.45%. The clonotype was recovered from a man between 18 and 29 years old in good health. Some clones in this sample may be carry-over from other donors' samples. This rearrangement joins TRBV2 to TRBJ2-7, with unresolved D. Sequencing used naive CD4+ T cells from PBMCs. Subset defined: CD45RA+ positively selected. For the CDR3, the DNA is TGTGCCAGCAGTGCCGGGCGTAATTACGAGCAGTACTTC. Its protein product is CASSAGRNYEQYF.